This entry describes one T cell receptor beta chain. What it binds is not known. These data come from a study of esophageal squamous cell carcinoma under preoperative chemotherapy. V was shortened by 10 bases and J by 8 bases, with 18 bases between the two germline ends. The CDR3 is 13 residues long. Time point: after preoperative PTX-NDP chemotherapy. Study results and limitations: Peripheral T cells migrating into the tumor appeared to partly supply post-treatment tumor-infiltrating lymphocytes. Abundant clones tended to shrink rather than expand after paclitaxel-nedaplatin.

TCRdb re-analysed the PCR reads in MiXCR, keeping a single row per CDR3 protein. The table shows 32,000 or so distinct CDR3 sequences, with less than 65% occurring only once. The sample here was taken from a patient given preoperative chemotherapy. V is TRBV12-3 or TRBV12-4 and J is TRBJ2-4; D is unresolved. This receptor was taken from a human donor with esophageal squamous cell carcinoma. The donor label of this sample is uncertain. The CDR3 DNA reads as TGTGCCACGGGTTTGGGCGAGAAATACATTCAGTACTTC. Translating it yields CATGLGEKYIQYF.